The source of this TCR beta chain is a study of T cells in localized non-small cell lung cancer. Study-level findings and limits: Across samples, adjacent lung featured a median approximately 60 of the top 100 tumor clones.

A word on this clone: As yet, its antigen is unknown.

The V end lost 3 bases, the J end lost 7 bases, and 10 bases lay between the germline ends. Germline assignment: CDR1 MNHNS and CDR2 SASEGT. The CDR3 has 13 residues. The table came from immunoSEQ multiplex PCR; TCRdb's copy has only in-frame clones and leaves some out. This table has around 69,000 clones, 90% appearing once. This chain connects TRBV6-1 to TRBJ1-5; tentatively, D is TRBD1 (5 bases). The input for sequencing was peripheral blood, taken before any cancer treatment. The TCR originated in a woman between 40 and 69 years old with stage I lung adenocarcinoma. The CDR3 DNA is TGTGCCAGCAGTGACAGGGTTGAGCAGCCCCAGCATTTT. Encoded protein: CASSDRVEQPQHF.